This T cell receptor (beta chain) emerged from a study of cytomegalovirus exposure and HLA in healthy donors. This PCR relied on a set of 60 Vbeta primers and 13 Jbeta primers. Assay used: immunoSEQ multiplex PCR; TCRdb lists only in-frame clones, some missing. The data contain hundreds of thousands of clones, almost 80% of them singletons. Study conclusions and caveats: Later analysis demonstrated an association between a missense DCLRE1C variant and TCR beta V- and J-gene trimming. Sequencing artifact likely explains a cluster of highly shared sequence variants.

Of note for this clone: The antigen is not known.

Material for sequencing was PBMCs. The clonotype was recovered from a male donor in good health and CMV-seronegative.

CDR3 nucleotide sequence: TGTGCCAGCTCATACCTTCCGGGACAGGGCCATGAGCAGTTCTTC. It is translated as CASSYLPGQGHEQFF. This sequence joins TRBV18 and TRBJ2-1; the match to TRBD1 covers 9 bases. The CDR3 is 15 amino acids. CDR1 is KGHSH, CDR2 LQKENI, per germline. The junction had 10 bases not matched to a gene; V was cut back by 5 bases and J by 8 bases.